This is a list of T cell receptor beta chains from one sample in a study of OX40 agonist ivuxolimab in advanced cancers. Produced via immunoSEQ multiplex PCR; TCRdb's table is partial and in-frame only. The data show roughly 40,000 clones, around 89% seen once. Sequencing was performed on CD4+ or CD8+ T cells sorted from blood, taken in a trial of the OX40 agonist ivuxolimab. The receptors stem from an adult with an advanced solid tumor such as melanoma, head and neck, liver or kidney cancer. The CDR3 runs from the conserved cysteine through the conserved F or W. The D gene is left open where the match is weak. Rows give clone size only sometimes, using once, few, many, or a class for an expanded clone.

v_gene	d_gene	abundance	j_gene	len	CDR3aa	CDR3nt
TRBV30	NA	NA	TRBJ2-5	14	CAWSVSGLRETQYF	TGTGCCTGGAGTGTATCCGGGTTGAGAGAGACCCAGTACTTC
TRBV5-1	NA	NA	TRBJ1-2	13	CASSFPGAGGYTF	TGCGCCAGCAGCTTTCCAGGGGCTGGAGGCTACACCTTC
TRBV7-8	NA	once	TRBJ1-2	12	CASNSDREGYTF	TGTGCCAGCAACTCGGACCGGGAAGGCTACACCTTC
TRBV7-7	NA	NA	TRBJ1-3	13	CASSLSTGDTIYF	TGTGCTAGCAGCTTATCGACGGGGGACACCATATATTTT
TRBV15	NA	NA	TRBJ2-7	14	CATSRAGGRYEQYF	TGTGCCACCAGCAGAGCTGGCGGACGATACGAGCAGTACTTC
TRBV18	NA	NA	TRBJ2-5	16	CASSPTGVGYQETQYF	TGTGCCAGCTCACCTACTGGTGTAGGGTACCAAGAGACCCAGTACTTC
TRBV5-6	NA	NA	TRBJ2-3	15	CASSLRGRGTDTQYF	TGTGCCAGCAGCTTGAGGGGGAGGGGGACAGATACGCAGTATTTT
TRBV4-2	NA	NA	TRBJ2-5	15	CASSQGPSDQETQYF	TGTGCCAGCAGCCAAGGTCCTAGCGACCAAGAGACCCAGTACTTC
TRBV6-1	NA	NA	TRBJ1-2	11	CASTANYGYTF	TGTGCCAGCACAGCTAACTATGGCTACACCTTC
TRBV9	TRBD2	NA	TRBJ2-7	16	CASSVAGTSNSYEQYF	TGTGCCAGCAGCGTGGCCGGGACTAGTAACTCCTACGAGCAGTACTTC
TRBV6-1	NA	NA	TRBJ2-7	14	CASSRSASTYEQYF	TGTGCCAGCAGTAGGTCCGCGTCTACCTACGAGCAGTACTTC
TRBV6-1	NA	few	TRBJ1-1	13	CASKTGTVTEAFF	TGTGCCAGCAAAACCGGGACTGTCACTGAAGCTTTCTTT
TRBV6-1	NA	NA	TRBJ1-5	14	CASSELDSNQPQHF	TGTGCCAGCAGTGAATTAGATAGCAATCAGCCCCAGCATTTT
TRBV12-5	NA	NA	TRBJ2-3	14	CASGLYTATDTQYF	TGTGCTAGTGGTTTGTATACAGCAACAGATACGCAGTATTTT
TRBV29-1	NA	few	TRBJ2-1	13	CSAGANSGREQFF	TGCAGCGCTGGGGCCAACTCGGGAAGGGAGCAGTTCTTC
TRBV19	TRBD2	NA	TRBJ2-1	17	CASSIVEGLAASNEQFF	TGTGCCAGTAGTATAGTAGAGGGACTAGCGGCCTCCAATGAGCAGTTCTTC
TRBV2	NA	NA	TRBJ2-2	17	CASSEARRAWGTGELFF	TGTGCCAGCAGTGAAGCACGGCGGGCCTGGGGCACCGGGGAGCTGTTTTTT
TRBV5-6	TRBD1	NA	TRBJ1-2	13	CASRYRGQGGYTF	TGTGCCAGCAGGTACAGGGGGCAGGGTGGCTACACCTTC
TRBV7-2	TRBD1	once	TRBJ1-5	15	CASSLDAAGGQPQHF	TGTGCCAGCAGCTTAGATGCGGCAGGGGGACAGCCCCAGCATTTT
TRBV2	TRBD2	NA	TRBJ2-7	17	CASSASGLAGYFHEQYF	TGTGCCAGCAGTGCTAGTGGGCTAGCGGGATATTTCCACGAGCAGTACTTC
TRBV10-3	NA	NA	TRBJ2-7	14	CAISDGATRDEQYF	TGTGCCATCAGTGACGGGGCTACCAGGGACGAGCAGTACTTC
TRBV29-1	TRBD1	once	TRBJ2-5	14	CSVAGQGRKETQYF	TGCAGCGTCGCGGGACAGGGGAGAAAAGAGACCCAGTACTTC
TRBV9	NA	NA	TRBJ2-7	16	CASSVGPATSSYEQYF	TGTGCCAGCAGCGTAGGGCCGGCTACTAGCTCCTACGAGCAGTACTTC
TRBV6-5	TRBD2	NA	TRBJ2-1	15	CASRELAGYYNEQFF	TGTGCCAGCAGGGAACTAGCGGGCTACTACAATGAGCAGTTCTTC
TRBV2	NA	NA	TRBJ1-1	15	CASSEEGGLGTEAFF	TGTGCCAGCAGTGAAGAGGGGGGATTGGGTACTGAAGCTTTCTTT
TRBV18	TRBD2	NA	TRBJ2-1	16	CASSPPGGRGYNEQFF	TGTGCCAGCTCACCACCGGGCGGGAGGGGCTACAATGAGCAGTTCTTC
TRBV5-6	TRBD1	NA	TRBJ1-3	17	CASSGSGTASSGNTIYF	TGTGCCAGCAGCGGATCCGGGACAGCCAGCTCTGGAAACACCATATATTTT
TRBV19	NA	NA	TRBJ2-7	13	CASRGTLVYEQYF	TGTGCCAGTAGAGGGACTTTGGTTTACGAGCAGTACTTC
TRBV19	TRBD2	NA	TRBJ2-1	16	CASSAQIAGGYNEQFF	TGTGCCAGTAGTGCCCAAATAGCGGGAGGGTACAATGAGCAGTTCTTC
TRBV30	NA	once	TRBJ2-5	14	CAWSPLLGQETQYF	TGTGCCTGGAGTCCGCTCCTAGGGCAAGAGACCCAGTACTTC
TRBV10-3	NA	NA	TRBJ2-2	13	CAISEGASGELFF	TGTGCCATCAGTGAGGGGGCTAGCGGGGAGCTGTTTTTT
TRBV5-4	NA	NA	TRBJ1-2	13	CASSARTYYGYTF	TGTGCCAGCAGCGCACGGACATACTATGGCTACACCTTC
TRBV10-1	NA	NA	TRBJ2-2	14	CASSDSRWAGELFF	TGCGCCAGCAGTGACTCTCGGTGGGCCGGGGAGCTGTTTTTT
TRBV19	TRBD1	NA	TRBJ2-2	17	CASSIRGTGGRAGELFF	TGTGCCAGTAGTATACGCGGGACAGGGGGCCGGGCCGGGGAGCTGTTTTTT
TRBV9	NA	NA	TRBJ2-1	13	CASSVQLSNEQFF	TGTGCCAGCAGCGTCCAGCTAAGCAATGAGCAGTTCTTC
TRBV4-1	NA	NA	TRBJ2-3	13	CASSPQGPDTQYF	TGCGCCAGCAGCCCTCAAGGGCCCGATACGCAGTATTTT
TRBV10-3	NA	NA	TRBJ1-1	13	CAITKDSNTEAFF	TGTGCCATCACCAAAGACAGCAACACTGAAGCTTTCTTT
TRBV6-6	TRBD2	NA	TRBJ2-7	15	CASSYKTSGDYEQYF	TGTGCCAGCAGTTACAAGACTAGCGGGGATTACGAGCAGTACTTC
TRBV5-1	TRBD2	NA	TRBJ2-1	16	CASSLGSSGYINEQFF	TGCGCCAGCAGCTTGGGGTCTAGCGGGTATATCAATGAGCAGTTCTTC
TRBV10-2	TRBD1	few	TRBJ2-1	15	CASSGGTASYNEQFF	TGCGCCAGCAGTGGGGGGACAGCCTCCTACAATGAGCAGTTCTTC
TRBV10-3	TRBD1	NA	TRBJ2-5	17	CATADSTGTGKAETQYF	TGTGCCACCGCTGATTCGACCGGGACAGGGAAAGCGGAGACCCAGTACTTC
TRBV9	NA	NA	TRBJ1-5	15	CASSEDIYSNQPQHF	TGTGCCAGCAGCGAGGACATTTATAGCAATCAGCCCCAGCATTTT
TRBV19	NA	NA	TRBJ2-3	11	CASKFGDTQYF	TGTGCCAGTAAGTTCGGGGATACGCAGTATTTT
TRBV6-1	NA	NA	TRBJ2-7	14	CASSPRRGLHEQYF	TGTGCCAGCAGCCCGAGAAGGGGTCTACACGAGCAGTACTTC